These T cell receptor beta chains were read from a single sample in a study of T cells in localized non-small cell lung cancer. Sequenced by immunoSEQ multiplex PCR; TCRdb stores in-frame clones only, minus some. The repertoire holds 20,000 to 25,000 clones, with approximately 88% as singletons. The sequencing here drew on peripheral blood, taken before any cancer treatment. Receptors were obtained from a man aged 35-69 years with stage I lung adenocarcinoma. The CDR3 runs from the conserved cysteine through the conserved F or W. D genes are given only for firm matches. Rows may omit the clone size; those that give it use once, few, many or a size class.

.	TRBJ2-4	TRBV2	.	CATKGRLAKNIQYF	TGTGCCACCAAGGGGCGGTTAGCCAAAAACATTCAGTACTTC
.	TRBJ2-2	TRBV5-4	TRBD1	CASSLKATGGVGELFF	TGTGCCAGCAGCTTGAAGGCGACAGGGGGGGTCGGGGAGCTGTTTTTT
few	TRBJ1-2	TRBV28	TRBD1	CASSPRDRENYGYTF	TGTGCCAGCAGCCCCCGGGACAGGGAAAACTATGGCTACACCTTC
.	TRBJ2-7	TRBV9	.	CASSRLYEQYF	TGTGCCAGCAGTCGACTCTACGAGCAGTACTTC
once	TRBJ2-1	TRBV18	TRBD2	CASSPETSRNEQFF	TGTGCCAGCTCACCAGAGACTAGCCGCAATGAGCAGTTCTTC
.	TRBJ2-7	TRBV2	.	CASSDGQSDEQYF	TGTGCCAGCAGTGACGGACAATCGGACGAGCAGTACTTC
once	TRBJ2-1	TRBV5-1	.	CASSLEGTGLAMQFF	TGCGCCAGCAGCTTGGAGGGGACGGGGTTAGCGATGCAGTTCTTC
.	TRBJ2-5	TRBV5-8	TRBD1	CASSGGQGRVGQETQYF	TGTGCCAGCAGCGGGGGACAGGGTAGGGTCGGGCAAGAGACCCAGTACTTC
few	TRBJ1-2	TRBV6-1	.	CASSDSPIVPANYGYTF	TGTGCCAGCAGTGACAGTCCTATTGTACCCGCTAACTATGGCTACACCTTC
.	TRBJ2-3	TRBV7-9	TRBD2	CASQLAGALDTQYF	TGTGCCAGCCAACTAGCGGGGGCCCTAGATACGCAGTATTTT
.	TRBJ2-5	TRBV7-2	.	CASSPGTRGEETQYF	TGTGCCAGCAGCCCCGGGACTCGAGGCGAAGAGACCCAGTACTTC
.	TRBJ1-2	TRBV5-4	TRBD1	CASSPRDRVGGYTF	TGTGCCAGCAGCCCGCGGGACAGGGTAGGAGGCTACACCTTC
.	TRBJ1-2	TRBV5-5	.	CASSSQASNYGYTF	TGTGCCAGCAGCTCACAGGCCTCTAACTATGGCTACACCTTC
.	TRBJ2-4	TRBV5-4	.	CASSLGGDAKNIQYF	TGTGCCAGCAGCTTGGGTGGGGATGCCAAAAACATTCAGTACTTC
.	TRBJ2-1	TRBV5-1	.	CASSPGGGTYNEQFF	TGCGCCAGCAGCCCAGGAGGGGGGACTTACAATGAGCAGTTCTTC
.	TRBJ1-2	TRBV6-1	.	CASSEVVTLGQGYGYTF	TGTGCCAGCAGTGAGGTAGTGACCCTCGGCCAGGGCTATGGCTACACCTTC
.	TRBJ2-7	TRBV18	.	CASSPIGQSYEQYF	TGTGCCAGCTCACCTATAGGACAGTCCTACGAGCAGTACTTC
.	TRBJ1-3	TRBV9	.	CASSSMSGNTIYF	TGTGCCAGCAGCTCAATGTCTGGAAACACCATATATTTT
.	TRBJ1-2	TRBV4-3	.	CASSQQGSGDGYTF	TGCGCCAGCAGCCAACAAGGGAGTGGGGATGGCTACACCTTC
few	TRBJ2-7	TRBV28	.	CASERGSGQNYEQYF	TGTGCCAGCGAGAGGGGGAGCGGTCAGAACTACGAGCAGTACTTC
.	TRBJ2-2	TRBV4-1	.	CASSQDAGRDTGELFF	TGCGCCAGCAGCCAAGATGCGGGGCGGGACACCGGGGAGCTGTTTTTT
.	TRBJ1-3	TRBV28	.	CASRSDRVPGNTIYF	TGTGCCAGCAGGTCTGACCGGGTCCCTGGAAACACCATATATTTT
.	TRBJ2-3	TRBV7-2	.	CASSPPGSGWSTDTQYF	TGTGCCAGCAGCCCACCGGGTAGCGGATGGAGCACAGATACGCAGTATTTT
.	TRBJ2-5	TRBV5-1	TRBD2	CASSEPGGETQYF	TGCGCCAGCAGCGAACCGGGGGGAGAGACCCAGTACTTC
.	TRBJ1-3	TRBV4-3	.	CASSQESWTSGNTIYF	TGCGCCAGCAGCCAAGAGTCTTGGACCTCTGGAAACACCATATATTTT
once	TRBJ2-5	TRBV29-1	.	CSVEIRALETQYF	TGCAGCGTTGAAATTAGGGCTTTGGAGACCCAGTACTTC
.	TRBJ1-2	TRBV28	TRBD1	CASSSGQGRADTF	TGTGCCAGCAGTTCGGGACAGGGGAGGGCAGACACCTTC
.	TRBJ2-7	TRBV10-3	.	CAISDQGSCEQYF	TGTGCCATCAGTGACCAGGGATCCTGCGAGCAGTACTTC
.	TRBJ2-7	TRBV13	.	CASSAGTRTYEQYF	TGTGCCAGCAGCGCCGGTACAAGAACCTACGAGCAGTACTTC
.	TRBJ2-1	TRBV5-4	TRBD2	CASSPGGTRLYNEQFF	TGTGCCAGCAGCCCGGGCGGGACTAGGTTATACAATGAGCAGTTCTTC
.	TRBJ2-7	TRBV7-3	TRBD1	CASSLGTGEGYEQYF	TGTGCCAGCAGCCTGGGGACAGGGGAGGGGTACGAGCAGTACTTC
.	TRBJ2-7	TRBV21-1	.	CASRRDSPYEQYF	TGTGCCAGCAGAAGGGACTCCCCCTACGAGCAGTACTTC
.	TRBJ1-5	TRBV2	.	CASSDRQSTQPQHF	TGTGCCAGCAGTGATAGACAGTCTACTCAGCCCCAGCATTTT
.	TRBJ2-1	TRBV23-1	TRBD2	CASESGGSNEQFF	TGCGCCAGCGAGTCGGGGGGATCGAATGAGCAGTTCTTC
.	TRBJ1-2	TRBV20-1	.	CSARKGDGYTF	TGCAGTGCTAGAAAAGGGGATGGCTACACCTTC
.	TRBJ2-5	TRBV19	.	CASSISLWIQETQYF	TGTGCCAGTAGTATATCTCTCTGGATCCAAGAGACCCAGTACTTC
.	TRBJ1-1	TRBV4-3	.	CASSLRVGNTEAFF	TGCGCCAGCAGCCTCAGAGTGGGGAACACTGAAGCTTTCTTT
.	TRBJ1-4	TRBV6-6	.	CASRDSGEGGEKLFF	TGTGCCAGCAGGGATTCAGGGGAGGGGGGGGAAAAACTGTTTTTT
.	TRBJ2-7	TRBV28	.	CASSLSGVPNLSYEQYF	TGTGCCAGCAGTTTATCAGGGGTCCCCAACCTCTCCTACGAGCAGTACTTC
.	TRBJ2-7	TRBV27	.	CASRLSYEQYF	TGTGCCAGCCGCCTCTCCTACGAGCAGTACTTC
.	TRBJ2-5	TRBV7-2	.	CASSLDGWGAQYF	TGTGCCAGCAGCTTAGACGGTTGGGGGGCCCAGTACTTC
.	TRBJ2-5	TRBV5-4	TRBD1	CASRMTGGKETQYF	TGTGCCAGCAGGATGACAGGGGGCAAGGAGACCCAGTACTTC
.	TRBJ2-5	TRBV28	.	CASSFPGGGRNQETQYF	TGTGCCAGCAGTTTCCCAGGCGGGGGCCGGAACCAAGAGACCCAGTACTTC
.	TRBJ2-1	TRBV28	TRBD1	CASSFPPGQGSYNEQFF	TGTGCCAGCAGTTTCCCCCCGGGACAGGGGTCCTACAATGAGCAGTTCTTC
.	TRBJ2-3	TRBV15	TRBD2	CATSGSGVGTDTQYF	TGTGCCACCAGCGGAAGCGGGGTTGGTACAGATACGCAGTATTTT
.	TRBJ1-1	TRBV7-9	.	CASSSYGLGTEAFF	TGTGCCAGCAGCTCCTACGGGCTAGGGACTGAAGCTTTCTTT